This passage covers 16 T cell receptor beta chains from one sample sequenced in a study of OX40 agonist ivuxolimab in advanced cancers. Sequenced by immunoSEQ multiplex PCR; TCRdb stores in-frame clones only, minus some. The sample comprises 55,000 to 75,000 clones, around 90% of which are singletons, and 3% to 4% rests with the top ten. The sample was CD4+ or CD8+ T cells sorted from blood, taken in a trial of the OX40 agonist ivuxolimab. Source of these receptors: an adult with an advanced solid tumor such as melanoma, head and neck, liver or kidney cancer.

This chain joins TRBV15 and TRBJ1-4; D is undetermined. CDR1 and CDR2 (germline): LNHNV, YYDKDF (reference sequence). This CDR3 has 19 residues. Trimming took 0 bases from V and 0 from J, leaving 17 bases between them. CDR3 region: CATSRDRYRGTATNEKLFF. In DNA, the CDR3 is TGTGCCACCAGCAGAGACCGGTATCGGGGTACTGCAACTAATGAAAAACTGTTTTTT.

The V call is TRBV28, the J call TRBJ2-3; 9 bases map to TRBD1. The CDR3 runs 14 residues. The J segment lost 2 bases and the V segment lost 10 bases, leaving 7 bases of the junction unmatched. Germline V CDR1 and CDR2: MDHEN, SYDVKM. The CDR3 sequence is CAISTGGFTDTQYF. CDR3 coding DNA: TGTGCCATCTCGACAGGGGGTTTCACAGATACGCAGTATTTT. Filled out from reference TRBV28 and TRBJ2-3, the complete variable domain reads DVKVTQSSRYLVKRTGEKVFLECVQDMDHENMFWYRQDPGLGLRLIYFSYDVKMKEKGDIPEGYSVSREKKERFSLILESASTNQTSMYLCAISTGGFTDTQYFGPGTRLTVL.

This chain connects TRBV11-2 to TRBJ2-5; D is unclear. Germline loops: CDR1 SGHAT, CDR2 FQNNGV. CDR3 length equals 14 residues. V gave up 2 bases and J gave up 1 base, with 8 bases separating them. The CDR3 coding sequence is TGTGCCAGCAGCTTAAGGATAACCCAAGAGACCCAGTACTTC. This encodes CASSLRITQETQYF.

The chain carries TRBV29-1 and TRBJ2-7, with D perhaps matching TRBD2 (6 bases). V lost 6 bases, J lost 0 bases, and 15 bases lay in between. CDR1 and CDR2 from the germline V gene are SQVTM and ANQGSEA. This CDR3 has 14 residues. This CDR3 is CSVLAGTGSYEQYF. The DNA for the CDR3 is TGCAGCGTACTCGCCGGGACTGGCTCCTACGAGCAGTACTTC.

This chain uses TRBV7-6 with TRBJ2-3, with 13 bases that match TRBD2. Germline CDR1 reads SGHVS; CDR2 reads FNYEAQ. With V trimmed by 4 bases and J by 5 bases, 3 bases remained unmatched. The CDR3 covers 15 residues. In nucleotides, the CDR3 is TGTGCCAGCAGCTGGACTAGCGGGAGTGTAGATACGCAGTATTTT. This encodes CASSWTSGSVDTQYF.

This clone was detected a few times. V is TRBV5-6 and J is TRBJ2-1, with D uncertain. Trimming removed 2 bases at V and 6 bases at J, with 6 bases between. Per germline, CDR1 SGHDT and CDR2 YYEEEE. The CDR3 covers 12 residues. As DNA, the CDR3 is TGTGCCAGCAGCTTCTCGGGCAATGAGCAGTTCTTC. Amino acid sequence: CASSFSGNEQFF.

CDR3 amino acids: CASSVGGADTYEQYF. The CDR3 nucleotides read TGTGCCAGCAGCGTAGGTGGAGCAGACACCTACGAGCAGTACTTC. The chain is built from TRBV9 and TRBJ2-7, with unresolved D. CDR1 and CDR2 from the germline V gene are SGDLS and YYNGEE. V lost 0 bases, J lost 2 bases, and 12 bases lay in between. This CDR3 comprises 15 residues.

The chain carries TRBV4-3 and TRBJ1-1; D ambiguous. The germline V and J ends were trimmed by 0 bases and 7 bases, with 9 bases remaining between them. There are 13 residues in the CDR3. Germline-derived CDR1 and CDR2 are LGHNA and YSLEER. CDR3 nucleotide sequence: TGCGCCAGCAGCCAAGATTTAGCGTTTGAAGCTTTCTTT. It is translated as CASSQDLAFEAFF.

In regard to this clone: In the same sample, other DNA sequences code for this CDR3. V is TRBV19 and J is TRBJ2-1; 7 bases are shared with TRBD2. V shed 1 base, J shed 0 bases, and the junction held 3 bases outside the gene matches. The CDR3 extends over 16 amino acids. CDR1 is LNHDA, CDR2 SQIVND, per germline (reference sequence). The DNA of the CDR3 is TGTGCCAGTAGTATAGGTGGCGGGAGCTCCTACAATGAGCAGTTCTTC. Amino acid sequence: CASSIGGGSSYNEQFF.

This sequence joins TRBV6-5 and TRBJ2-1, with D perhaps TRBD2 (5 bases). Germline V gene data show CDR1 as MNHEY and CDR2 as SVGAGI. V lost 2 bases and J lost 0, with 11 bases in between. This CDR3 spans 16 amino acids. DNA of the CDR3: TGTGCCAGCAGTTACCCCACGAGGGACTCCTACAATGAGCAGTTCTTC. Translated, it gives CASSYPTRDSYNEQFF.

This clone was recorded only once. The chain carries TRBV7-3 and TRBJ2-3; D is perhaps TRBD2 (6 bases). CDR3 length: 14 residues. Trimming left V 5 bases short and J 2 bases short, with 11 bases between. Germline CDR1 SGHTA, CDR2 FQGTGA. CDR3 sequence: CASSPGGNTDTQYF. The CDR3 DNA reads as TGTGCCAGCAGCCCCGGGGGAAACACAGATACGCAGTATTTT.

The V and J genes are TRBV11-1 and TRBJ2-7; the match to TRBD2 covers 13 bases. The CDR3 runs 12 residues. Unmatched junction bases numbered 3, after V lost 5 bases and J lost 11 bases. Germline V CDR1 and CDR2: SGHAT, FQDESV (reference sequence). CDR3 DNA: TGTGCCAGCAGCACACTAGCGGGAGGGGAGTACTTC. It specifies CASSTLAGGEYF.

The chain joins TRBV5-1 to TRBJ2-7; 11 bases are shared with TRBD2. The ends lost 4 bases at V and 3 bases at J; junction bases unmatched: 3. In germline, CDR1 is SGHRS, CDR2 YFSETQ. The CDR3 runs 14 residues. Here the CDR3 DNA reads TGCGCCAGCAGCATAGGGACTAGCGGCTACGAGCAGTACTTC. Translating gives CASSIGTSGYEQYF.

V and J are TRBV7-3 and TRBJ2-1; D is unclear. Germline V gene sequence: CDR1 SGHTA, CDR2 FQGTGA. The CDR3 sequence is 13 residues long. Trimming cost V 4 bases and J 8 bases, with 12 bases left between them. CDR3 coding DNA: TGTGCCAGCAGCTCCACGACGTGGGATGAGCAGTTCTTC. Encoded protein: CASSSTTWDEQFF.

The chain links TRBV5-4 to TRBJ1-3, with 8 bases matching TRBD1. The junction had 5 bases not matched to a gene; V was cut back by 2 bases and J by 4 bases. Germline V CDR1 and CDR2: SGHNT, YYREEE (reference sequence). The CDR3 spans 15 residues. For the CDR3, the DNA is TGTGCCAGCAGCTTCGGACAGGGCTCAGGAAACACCATATATTTT. This sequence encodes CASSFGQGSGNTIYF.

The chain is built from TRBV7-3 and TRBJ2-5; 9 bases match TRBD2. This CDR3 has 15 residues. Germline assignment: CDR1 SGHTA and CDR2 FQGTGA. The junction had 1 base not matched to a gene; V was cut back by 1 base and J by 1 base. The CDR3 nucleotides are TGTGCCAGCAGCTTAAGCGGGAGGGTCCAAGAGACCCAGTACTTC. It encodes CASSLSGRVQETQYF.